This TCR beta chain was sequenced for a study of shared clonotypes between healthy human individuals. Among the donors, all were Caucasian adults who lived in Nashville, Tennessee. TCRdb's table, derived via immunoSEQ multiplex PCR, lists solely in-frame clones and lacks some. The top ten clones hold 12% of a sample with a few hundred thousand clones, around three quarters of them seen once. CDR3 length: 15 residues. Germline V lookup: CDR1 KGHSH, CDR2 LQKENI. The V end was cut by 1 base, the J end by 6 bases, with 13 bases between. Source material: PBMCs. The chain employs TRBV18 and TRBJ2-1, with TRBD2 as a possible D gene (7 bases). This clonotype was obtained from a woman between 40 and 55 years old in good health. Some clones in this sample may be carry-over from other donors' samples. CDR3 DNA: TGTGCCAGCTCACCACGGGGGGGCCGGGTCAATGAGCAGTTCTTC. It codes for CASSPRGGRVNEQFF.